This TCR beta chain is from a study of regulatory T cells in long-lasting Graves disease. Findings of the study overall: Persistent disease preferred TRBV28, TRBJ1-2 and TRBJ2-5; new disease, TRBV20-1 and TRBJ2-1.

As for this clonotype: Its antigen is not identified.

CDR3 regions were amplified by Arm-PCR using iRepertoire HTBI primers to build TCR beta libraries. Under the authors' procedure: Samples jointly harbored 60 to 65 TRBV and about 14 TRBJ segments. TCRdb fed the multiplex PCR reads into MiXCR, producing one record per CDR3 protein. None of the V and J calls come from the authors' own analysis; TCRdb made them. The sample holds roughly 500,000 distinct CDR3 sequences, around a fifth seen once. After removal of 5 bases from V and 5 bases from J, the junction contained 11 bases not matched to a gene. This CDR3 is built from 17 residues. Described time point: persistent/refractory GD, antithyroid drugs over 5 years with positive TRAb. There was RNA extracted from PBMCs, and the TCR library was made from it. Patients were enrolled at an endocrinology department in Xi'an, China.

The sequence derives from a female donor with Graves disease. The sample consisted of peripheral blood mononuclear cells (PBMCs), taken when the disease was refractory, from a patient treated with antithyroid drugs. The chain couples TRBV12-3 or TRBV12-4 to TRBJ2-2; 10 bases align to TRBD2. The CDR3 sequence is CASSNGLAEGETGELFF. In DNA form, the CDR3 reads TGTGCCAGCAGTAACGGACTAGCGGAGGGTGAGACCGGGGAGCTGTTTTTT.